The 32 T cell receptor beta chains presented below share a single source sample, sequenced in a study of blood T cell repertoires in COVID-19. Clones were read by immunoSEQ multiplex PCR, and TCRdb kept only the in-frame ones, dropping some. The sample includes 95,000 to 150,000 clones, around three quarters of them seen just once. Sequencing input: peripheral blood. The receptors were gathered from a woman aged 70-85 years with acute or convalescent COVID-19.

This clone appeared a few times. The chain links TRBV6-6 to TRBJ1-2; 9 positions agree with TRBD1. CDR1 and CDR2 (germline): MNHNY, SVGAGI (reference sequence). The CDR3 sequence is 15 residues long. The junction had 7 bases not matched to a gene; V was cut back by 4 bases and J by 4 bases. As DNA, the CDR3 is TGTGCCAGCAGTTCCGCAGGGACAGGGACCTATGGCTACACCTTC. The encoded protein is CASSSAGTGTYGYTF.

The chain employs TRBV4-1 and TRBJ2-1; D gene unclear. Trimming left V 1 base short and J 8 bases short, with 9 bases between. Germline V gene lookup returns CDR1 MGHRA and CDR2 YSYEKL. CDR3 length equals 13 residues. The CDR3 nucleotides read TGCGCCAGCAGCCAAGTAGAGGTCGATGAGCAGTTCTTC. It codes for CASSQVEVDEQFF.

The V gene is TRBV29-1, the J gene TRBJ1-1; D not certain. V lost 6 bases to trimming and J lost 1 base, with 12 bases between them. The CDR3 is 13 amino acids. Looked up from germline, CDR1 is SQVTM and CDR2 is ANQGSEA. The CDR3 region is CSVRSPGNTEAFF. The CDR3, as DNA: TGCAGCGTGCGATCTCCGGGGAACACTGAAGCTTTCTTT.

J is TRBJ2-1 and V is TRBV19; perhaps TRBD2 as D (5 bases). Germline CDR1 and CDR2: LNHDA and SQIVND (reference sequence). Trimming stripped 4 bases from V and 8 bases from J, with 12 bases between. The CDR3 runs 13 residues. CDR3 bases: TGTGCCAGTAGTAACACTAGGGTAGATGAGCAGTTCTTC. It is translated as CASSNTRVDEQFF.

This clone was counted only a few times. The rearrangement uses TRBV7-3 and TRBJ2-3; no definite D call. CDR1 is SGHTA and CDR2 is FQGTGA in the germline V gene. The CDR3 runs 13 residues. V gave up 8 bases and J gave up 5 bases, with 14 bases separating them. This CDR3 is CASARTVLDTQYF. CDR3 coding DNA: TGTGCCAGCGCCCGCACGGTGCTAGATACGCAGTATTTT.

The CDR3 DNA follows: TGTGCCAGCAGCGAGGACAGATTGAACACTGAAGCTTTCTTT. Protein sequence: CASSEDRLNTEAFF. This chain uses TRBV7-2 with TRBJ1-1, with a possible D match to TRBD1 (6 bases). The CDR3 totals 14 residues. The V gene lost 5 bases and the J gene lost 0 bases, with 10 bases spanning the gap. Germline CDR1 is SGHTA and CDR2 is FQGNSA.

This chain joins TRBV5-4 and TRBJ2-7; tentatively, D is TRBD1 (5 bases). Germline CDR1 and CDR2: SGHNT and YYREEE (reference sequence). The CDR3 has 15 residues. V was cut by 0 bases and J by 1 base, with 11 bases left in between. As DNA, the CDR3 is TGTGCCAGCAGCTTGGCCAGGGAAGGTTCCTACGAGCAGTACTTC. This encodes CASSLAREGSYEQYF. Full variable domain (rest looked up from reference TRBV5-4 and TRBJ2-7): ETGVTQSPTHLIKTRGQQVTLRCSSQSGHNTVSWYQQALGQGPQFIFQYYREEENGRGNFPPRFSGLQFPNYSSELNVNALELDDSALYLCASSLAREGSYEQYFGPGTRLTVT.

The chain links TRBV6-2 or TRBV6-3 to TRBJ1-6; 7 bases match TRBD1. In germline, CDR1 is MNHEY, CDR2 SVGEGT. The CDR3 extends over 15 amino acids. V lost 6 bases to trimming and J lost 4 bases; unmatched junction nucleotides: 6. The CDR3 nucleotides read TGTGCCAGCAGCACAACAGGGGCGTATAATTCACCCCTCCACTTT. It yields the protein CASSTTGAYNSPLHF.

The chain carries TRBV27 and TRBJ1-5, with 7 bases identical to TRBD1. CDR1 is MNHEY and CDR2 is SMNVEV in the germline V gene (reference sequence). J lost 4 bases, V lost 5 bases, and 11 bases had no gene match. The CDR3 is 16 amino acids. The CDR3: CASSRYRDRRNQPQHF. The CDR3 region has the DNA TGTGCCAGCAGTAGATACCGGGACAGAAGAAATCAGCCCCAGCATTTT.

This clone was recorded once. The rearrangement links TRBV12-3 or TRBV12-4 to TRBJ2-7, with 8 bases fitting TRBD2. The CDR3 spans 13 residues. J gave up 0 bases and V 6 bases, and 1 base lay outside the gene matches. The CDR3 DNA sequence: TGTGCCAGCAGGCTAGCGGGCTCCTACGAGCAGTACTTC. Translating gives CASRLAGSYEQYF.

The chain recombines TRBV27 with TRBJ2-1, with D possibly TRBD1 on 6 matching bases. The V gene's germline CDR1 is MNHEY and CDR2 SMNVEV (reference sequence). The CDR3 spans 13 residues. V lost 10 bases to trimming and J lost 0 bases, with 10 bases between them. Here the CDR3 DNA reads TGTGCCACAGGACAGCTCTCCTACAATGAGCAGTTCTTC. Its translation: CATGQLSYNEQFF.

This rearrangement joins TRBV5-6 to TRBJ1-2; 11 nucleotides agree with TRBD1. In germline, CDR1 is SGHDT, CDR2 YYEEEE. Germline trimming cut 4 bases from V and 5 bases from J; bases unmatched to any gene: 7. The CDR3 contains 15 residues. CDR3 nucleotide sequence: TGTGCCAGCAGCCCCGGGACAGGGGGTAAATATGGCTACACCTTC. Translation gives CASSPGTGGKYGYTF.

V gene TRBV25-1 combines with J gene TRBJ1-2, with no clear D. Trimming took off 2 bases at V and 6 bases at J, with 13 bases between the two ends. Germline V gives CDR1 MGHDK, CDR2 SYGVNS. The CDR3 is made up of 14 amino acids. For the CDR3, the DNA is TGTGCCAGCAGTGAAAGCTTGTCCAGGCATGGCTACACCTTC. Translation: CASSESLSRHGYTF.

In nucleotides, the CDR3 is TGTGCCAGCAGCTCAATGGCTAGCGGGGGGAAAGCCGGGGAGCTGTTTTTT. This sequence encodes CASSSMASGGKAGELFF. V is TRBV7-2 and J is TRBJ2-2; TRBD2 aligns across 11 bases. V lost 4 bases and J lost 6; bases outside the gene matches: 10. The germline V gene encodes CDR1 SGHTA and CDR2 FQGNSA. This CDR3 has 17 residues.

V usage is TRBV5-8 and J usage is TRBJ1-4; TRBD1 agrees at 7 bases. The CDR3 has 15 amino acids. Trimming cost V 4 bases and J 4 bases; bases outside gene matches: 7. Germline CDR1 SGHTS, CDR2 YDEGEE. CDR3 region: CASSLQGRGNEKLFF. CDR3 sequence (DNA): TGTGCCAGCAGCCTACAGGGGCGGGGTAATGAAAAACTGTTTTTT.

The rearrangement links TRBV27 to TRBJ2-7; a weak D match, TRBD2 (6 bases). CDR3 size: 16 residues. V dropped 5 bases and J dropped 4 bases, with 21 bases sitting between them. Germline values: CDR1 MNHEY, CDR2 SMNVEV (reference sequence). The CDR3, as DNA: TGTGCCAGCAGTATGTCCCCGACTAGGGTCGGGTACGAGCAGTACTTC. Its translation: CASSMSPTRVGYEQYF.

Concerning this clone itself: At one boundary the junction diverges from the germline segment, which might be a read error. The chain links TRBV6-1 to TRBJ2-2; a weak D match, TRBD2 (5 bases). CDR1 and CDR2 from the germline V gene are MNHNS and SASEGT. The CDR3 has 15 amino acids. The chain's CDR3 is CASIEPGTNTGELFF. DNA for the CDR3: TGTGCCAGCATTGAACCGGGAACAAACACCGGGGAGCTGTTTTTT.

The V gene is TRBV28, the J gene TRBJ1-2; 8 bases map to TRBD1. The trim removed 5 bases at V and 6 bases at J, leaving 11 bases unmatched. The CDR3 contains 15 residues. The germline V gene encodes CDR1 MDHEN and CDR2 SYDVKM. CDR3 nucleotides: TGTGCCAGCAGTCGATCCGCACGGACAGGGCATGGCTACACCTTC. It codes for CASSRSARTGHGYTF.

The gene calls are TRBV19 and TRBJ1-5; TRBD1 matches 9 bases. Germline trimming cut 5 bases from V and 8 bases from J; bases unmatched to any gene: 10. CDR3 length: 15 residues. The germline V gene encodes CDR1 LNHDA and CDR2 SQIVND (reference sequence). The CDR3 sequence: CASSPWTGDSKPQHF. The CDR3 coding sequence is TGTGCCAGTAGTCCTTGGACAGGGGATTCCAAGCCCCAGCATTTT.

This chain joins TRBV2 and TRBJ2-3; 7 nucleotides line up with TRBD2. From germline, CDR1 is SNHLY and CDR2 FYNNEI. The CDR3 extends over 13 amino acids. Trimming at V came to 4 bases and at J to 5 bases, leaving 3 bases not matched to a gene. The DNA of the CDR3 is TGTGCCAGCAGTGTCTCGGGGGGAGATACGCAGTATTTT. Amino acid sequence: CASSVSGGDTQYF.

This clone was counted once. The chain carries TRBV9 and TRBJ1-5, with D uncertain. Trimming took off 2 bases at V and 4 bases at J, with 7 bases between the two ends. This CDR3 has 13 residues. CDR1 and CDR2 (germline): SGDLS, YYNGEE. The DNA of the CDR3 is TGTGCCAGCAGCGTGGACTGGAATCAGCCCCAGCATTTT. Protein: CASSVDWNQPQHF.

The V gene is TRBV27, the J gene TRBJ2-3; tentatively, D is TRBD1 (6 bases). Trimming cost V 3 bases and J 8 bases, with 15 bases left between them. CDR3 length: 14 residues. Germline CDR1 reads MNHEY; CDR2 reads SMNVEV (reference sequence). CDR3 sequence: CASSFRGMGVTQYF. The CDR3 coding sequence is TGTGCCAGCAGTTTTAGGGGGATGGGTGTTACGCAGTATTTT.

This chain's CDR3 is CASSGAHLRETQYF. Written as DNA, the CDR3 is TGTGCCAGCAGTGGGGCCCACCTTCGAGAGACCCAGTACTTC. This chain joins TRBV28 and TRBJ2-5, with D maybe TRBD1 (5 bases). Germline CDR1 reads MDHEN; CDR2 reads SYDVKM. This CDR3 comprises 14 residues. Deletions cut 5 bases from V and 4 bases from J, with 14 bases between.

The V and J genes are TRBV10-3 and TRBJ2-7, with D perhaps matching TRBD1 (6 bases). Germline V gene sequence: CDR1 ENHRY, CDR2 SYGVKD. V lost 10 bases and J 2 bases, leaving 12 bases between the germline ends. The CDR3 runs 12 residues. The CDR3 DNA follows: TGTGCCACCGGGACAAACCCCTACGAGCAGTACTTC. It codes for CATGTNPYEQYF.

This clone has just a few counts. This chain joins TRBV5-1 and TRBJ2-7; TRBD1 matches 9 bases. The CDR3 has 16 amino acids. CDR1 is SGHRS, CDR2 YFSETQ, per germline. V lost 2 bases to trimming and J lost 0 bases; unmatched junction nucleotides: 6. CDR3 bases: TGCGCCAGCAGCTTCTCCGGGACAGGGAGCTCCTACGAGCAGTACTTC. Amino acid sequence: CASSFSGTGSSYEQYF.

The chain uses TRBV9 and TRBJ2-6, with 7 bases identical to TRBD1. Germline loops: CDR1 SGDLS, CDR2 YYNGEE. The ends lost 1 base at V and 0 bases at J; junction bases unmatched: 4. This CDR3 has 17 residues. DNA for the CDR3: TGTGCCAGCAGCGTATTATCAGGGGGCTCTGGGGCCAACGTCCTGACTTTC. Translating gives CASSVLSGGSGANVLTF.

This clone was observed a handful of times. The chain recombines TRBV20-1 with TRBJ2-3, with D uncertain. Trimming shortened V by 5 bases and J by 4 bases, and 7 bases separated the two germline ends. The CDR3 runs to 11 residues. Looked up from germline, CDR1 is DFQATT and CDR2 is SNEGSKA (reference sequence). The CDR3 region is CSAEKPDTQYF. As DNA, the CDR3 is TGCAGTGCTGAGAAGCCAGATACGCAGTATTTT.

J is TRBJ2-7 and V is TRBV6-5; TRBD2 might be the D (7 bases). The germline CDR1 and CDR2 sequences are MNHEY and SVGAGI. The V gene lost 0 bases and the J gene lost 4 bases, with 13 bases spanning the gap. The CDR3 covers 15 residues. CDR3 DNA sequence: TGTGCCAGCAGTTACTCGTGGGGGGGCGAATACGAGCAGTACTTC. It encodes CASSYSWGGEYEQYF.

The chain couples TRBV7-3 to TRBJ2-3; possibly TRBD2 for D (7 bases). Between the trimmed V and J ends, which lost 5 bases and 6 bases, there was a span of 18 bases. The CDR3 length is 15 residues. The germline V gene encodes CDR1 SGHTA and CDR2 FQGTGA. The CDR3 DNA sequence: TGTGCCAGCAGCCGCATCGGGGGGCTCGCGGATACGCAGTATTTT. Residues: CASSRIGGLADTQYF.

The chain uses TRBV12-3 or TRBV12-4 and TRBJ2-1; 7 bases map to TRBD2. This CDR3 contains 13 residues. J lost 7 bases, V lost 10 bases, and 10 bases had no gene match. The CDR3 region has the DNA TGTGCCACCCGGGAGGAGGCGGGGAATGAGCAGTTCTTC. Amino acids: CATREEAGNEQFF.

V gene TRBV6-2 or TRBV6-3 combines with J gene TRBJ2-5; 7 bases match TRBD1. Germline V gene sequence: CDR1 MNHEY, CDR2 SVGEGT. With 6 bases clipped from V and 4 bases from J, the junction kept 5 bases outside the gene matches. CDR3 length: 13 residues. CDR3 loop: CASSQNRGETQYF. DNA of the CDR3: TGTGCCAGCAGCCAGAACAGGGGAGAGACCCAGTACTTC.

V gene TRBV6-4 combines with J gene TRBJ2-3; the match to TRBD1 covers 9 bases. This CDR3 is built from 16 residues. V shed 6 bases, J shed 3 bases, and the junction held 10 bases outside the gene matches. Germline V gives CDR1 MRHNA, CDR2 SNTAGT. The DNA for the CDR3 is TGTGCCAGCAGCGCTCTAGGGACAGGGACGACAGATACGCAGTATTTT. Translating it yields CASSALGTGTTDTQYF.